Listed below are T cell receptor beta chains from one sample, sequenced in a study of blood T cell repertoires in COVID-19. Sequenced by immunoSEQ multiplex PCR; TCRdb stores in-frame clones only, minus some. This sample yields roughly 68,000 clones, of which around 88% are seen a single time; approximately 6.8% belongs to the top ten. The sequenced material came from peripheral blood. The receptors here all came from a woman aged 70-85 years with acute or convalescent COVID-19. Each CDR3 is given with its conserved first and last residue. Fields, in order: CDR3 length, V gene, J gene, CDR3 protein.

16,TRBV4-1,TRBJ2-4,CASSQVAGLAKNIQYF
19,TRBV7-8,TRBJ1-2,CASSLLFSRPGGTTYGYTF
14,TRBV7-3,TRBJ2-1,CASSPTLQGDEQFF
15,TRBV14,TRBJ1-6,CASSQDMGTDSPLHF
14,TRBV11-2,TRBJ1-6,CASSLAGQDLPLHF
12,TRBV6-6,TRBJ1-2,CASSPGNYGYTF
13,TRBV6-1,TRBJ1-6,CASSVPRMSNLHF
13,TRBV18,TRBJ2-1,CASSPSSDNEQFF
15,TRBV27,TRBJ1-2,CASSKGDRGNYGYTF
16,TRBV3-1/TRBV3-2,TRBJ2-7,CASSRYASGRGIEQYF
15,TRBV7-3,TRBJ2-3,CASSLGGLGTDTQYF
14,TRBV3-1/TRBV3-2,TRBJ1-1,CASSPWDRGTEAFF
12,TRBV12-3/TRBV12-4,TRBJ1-1,CASSHHSTEAFF
15,TRBV19,TRBJ1-4,CASSIAAAFNEKLFF
16,TRBV28,TRBJ2-7,CASRPPEGAGSYEQYF
15,TRBV30,TRBJ1-4,CAWTGQASNHEKLFF
15,TRBV5-5,TRBJ2-2,CASSSGGSNTGELFF
13,TRBV2,TRBJ1-5,CASSARSNQPQHF
14,TRBV2,TRBJ1-3,CASYRASSGNTIYF
15,TRBV28,TRBJ2-2,CASSLYGGRAGELFF
15,TRBV4-1,TRBJ1-2,CASSQDRGGNYGYTF
14,TRBV28,TRBJ2-1,CASSSSGSYNEQFF
14,TRBV28,TRBJ1-5,CASTPSGTFQPQHF
14,TRBV5-1,TRBJ2-3,CASIPTGSTDTQYF
13,TRBV10-3,TRBJ1-6,CAISAGDNSPLHF
13,TRBV12-3/TRBV12-4,TRBJ2-2,CASSLKASGELFF
14,TRBV19,TRBJ1-5,CASRGEHSNQPQHF
14,TRBV13,TRBJ2-3,CASRPSGGTDTQYF
16,TRBV5-1,TRBJ1-2,CASSPGLGQGNYGYTF
14,TRBV28,TRBJ2-2,CASSLAGRNGELFF
15,TRBV7-2,TRBJ1-5,CASSLDRGQDQPQHF
15,TRBV5-5,TRBJ1-1,CASSFRQEMNTEAFF
13,TRBV12-3/TRBV12-4,TRBJ2-7,CASSLGQSYEQYF
13,TRBV24-1,TRBJ2-1,CATSPGQGFEQFF
14,TRBV5-1,TRBJ2-2,CASSQVTGTGELFF
14,TRBV2,TRBJ1-1,CASSGGRGRTEAFF
13,TRBV24-1,TRBJ1-5,CATSGQPNQPQHF
16,TRBV7-3,TRBJ1-6,CASSLSPSSYNSPLHF
15,TRBV6-5,TRBJ2-4,CASSTLGQGGDIQYF
16,TRBV10-3,TRBJ2-1,CAISGSGSRAYNEQFF
16,TRBV3-1/TRBV3-2,TRBJ1-6,CASSQVTGIHNSPLHF
17,TRBV4-1,TRBJ2-7,CASSQFFPRREGHEQYF
12,TRBV6-6,TRBJ1-6,CASSSGVSPLHF
13,TRBV28,TRBJ1-2,CASSVQEFKGYTF
16,TRBV19,TRBJ2-2,CASSMGLRHYTGELFF
17,TRBV11-2,TRBJ2-4,CASSFFGLAGEENIQYF
15,TRBV18,TRBJ2-7,CASSPGTLSSYEQYF